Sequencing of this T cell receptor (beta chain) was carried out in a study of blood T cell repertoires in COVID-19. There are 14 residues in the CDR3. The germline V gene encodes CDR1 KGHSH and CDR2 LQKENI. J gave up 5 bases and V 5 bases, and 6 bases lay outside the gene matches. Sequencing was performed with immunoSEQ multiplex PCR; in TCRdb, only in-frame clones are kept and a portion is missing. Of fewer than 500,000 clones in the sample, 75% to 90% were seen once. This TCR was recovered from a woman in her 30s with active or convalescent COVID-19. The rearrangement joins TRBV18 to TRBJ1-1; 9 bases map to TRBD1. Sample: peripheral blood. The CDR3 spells CASSGTGQRTEAFF. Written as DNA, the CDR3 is TGTGCCAGCTCAGGGACAGGGCAGAGGACTGAAGCTTTCTTT. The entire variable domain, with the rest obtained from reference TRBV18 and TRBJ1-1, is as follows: NAGVMQNPRHLVRRRGQEARLRCSPMKGHSHVYWYRQLPEEGLKFMVYLQKENIIDESGMPKERFSAEFPKEGPSILRIQQVVRGDSAAYFCASSGTGQRTEAFFGQGTRLTVV.